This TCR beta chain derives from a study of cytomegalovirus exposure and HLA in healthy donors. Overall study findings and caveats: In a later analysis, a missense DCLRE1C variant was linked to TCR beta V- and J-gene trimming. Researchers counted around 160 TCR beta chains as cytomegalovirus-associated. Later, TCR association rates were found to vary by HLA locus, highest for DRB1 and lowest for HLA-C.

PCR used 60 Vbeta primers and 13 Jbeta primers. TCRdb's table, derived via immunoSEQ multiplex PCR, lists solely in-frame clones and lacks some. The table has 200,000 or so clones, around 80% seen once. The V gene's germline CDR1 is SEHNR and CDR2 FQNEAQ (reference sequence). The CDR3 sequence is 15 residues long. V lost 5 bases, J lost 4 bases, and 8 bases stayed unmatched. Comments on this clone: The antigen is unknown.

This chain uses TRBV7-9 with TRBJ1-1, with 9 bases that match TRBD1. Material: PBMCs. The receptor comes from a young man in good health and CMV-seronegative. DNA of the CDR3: TGTGCCAGCAGCCCCAGGACAGGGGAGGCCACTGAAGCTTTCTTT. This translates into CASSPRTGEATEAFF.